One sample yielded the 25 T cell receptor beta chains listed below, sequenced in a study of shared clonotypes between healthy human individuals. Generated by immunoSEQ multiplex PCR, the TCRdb table keeps only in-frame clones and is missing some. Of over a million clones listed, around 78% are singletons. The sequenced material came from memory CD4+ T cells from PBMCs. The subset: CD45RA-negative fraction. These receptors all come from a man younger than 35 in good health. Some clones in this sample may be carry-over from other donors' samples.

Concerning this clone: Since a much larger clone is just one base distant, this may be a read error. CDR3 in amino acids: CASSPGQNTEAFF. The CDR3 DNA is TGTGCCAGCAGCCCCGGACAGAACACTGAAGCTTTCTTT. The chain has TRBV16 and TRBJ1-1, with D perhaps matching TRBD1 (5 bases). Germline CDR1 is KGHSY and CDR2 is FQNENV. The V and J ends lost 4 bases and 1 base respectively, with 7 bases between them. The CDR3 runs to 13 residues.

The CDR3 DNA sequence: TGTGCCAGCAGCGTCCGCCACAGACTCTCTGGAAACACCATATATTTT. Protein sequence: CASSVRHRLSGNTIYF. The J gene is TRBJ1-3, the V gene TRBV11-2; D unclear. The CDR3 extends over 16 amino acids. Germline CDR1 SGHAT, CDR2 FQNNGV. The V gene lost 5 bases and the J gene lost 0 bases, with 14 bases spanning the gap. The variable domain in full, completed from reference TRBV11-2 and TRBJ1-3, reads EAGVAQSPRYKIIEKRQSVAFWCNPISGHATLYWYQQILGQGPKLLIQFQNNGVVDDSQLPKDRFSAERLKGVDSTLKIQPAKLEDSAVYLCASSVRHRLSGNTIYFGEGSWLTVV.

This sequence joins TRBV5-1 and TRBJ1-2, with D possibly matching TRBD1 (5 bases). Trimming took off 4 bases at V and 2 bases at J, with 15 bases between the two ends. Germline-derived CDR1 and CDR2 are SGHRS and YFSETQ. The length of the CDR3 is 15 residues. CDR3 nucleotide sequence: TGCGCCAGCAGCCCTGGTCCGGGGGTCAACTATGGCTACACCTTC. This codes for CASSPGPGVNYGYTF.

The chain couples TRBV5-1 to TRBJ2-1; the D gene is possibly TRBD2 (5 bases). Germline V CDR1 and CDR2: SGHRS, YFSETQ. CDR3 size: 14 residues. Trimming took off 5 bases at V and 2 bases at J, with 11 bases between the two ends. CDR3 coding DNA: TGCGCCAGCAGACTAGAATCCCCCTACAATGAGCAGTTCTTC. Translating it yields CASRLESPYNEQFF. The variable domain in full, completed from reference TRBV5-1 and TRBJ2-1, reads KAGVTQTPRYLIKTRGQQVTLSCSPISGHRSVSWYQQTPGQGLQFLFEYFSETQRNKGNFPGRFSGRQFSNSRSEMNVSTLELGDSALYLCASRLESPYNEQFFGPGTRLTVL.

The V gene is TRBV11-1, the J gene TRBJ2-1; tentatively, D is TRBD2 (5 bases). Germline assignment: CDR1 SGHAT and CDR2 FQDESV (reference sequence). V lost 6 bases, J lost 0 bases, and 12 bases lay in between. This CDR3 comprises 15 residues. CDR3 sequence (DNA): TGTGCCAGCAGGGAGGAAGGGCTCTCCTACAATGAGCAGTTCTTC. As protein: CASREEGLSYNEQFF.

This chain connects TRBV5-1 to TRBJ1-3; a possible D gene is TRBD1 (5 bases). CDR1 and CDR2 (germline): SGHRS, YFSETQ. This CDR3 region has 14 residues. The germline V and J ends were trimmed by 6 bases and 2 bases, with 12 bases remaining between them. CDR3 sequence (DNA): TGCGCCAGCAAAGAGGGGCAGGCTGGAAACACCATATATTTT. Translating gives CASKEGQAGNTIYF.

The chain carries TRBV7-3 and TRBJ2-7, with 7 bases lining up with TRBD1. Trimming removed 2 bases from V and 3 bases from J; junction bases left unmatched: 13. The CDR3 has 17 residues. Germline CDR1 SGHTA, CDR2 FQGTGA. CDR3: CASSLYVSRGFSYEQYF. CDR3 bases: TGTGCCAGCAGCTTATATGTTTCCAGGGGGTTTAGCTACGAGCAGTACTTC.

The genes are TRBV29-1 and TRBJ2-7; the D gene is possibly TRBD1 (7 bases). V was trimmed by 3 bases and J by 7 bases, leaving 16 bases between them. This CDR3 comprises 13 residues. CDR1 and CDR2 (germline): SQVTM, ANQGSEA. Here the CDR3 reads CSVEEQAGGEQYF. The CDR3 DNA is TGCAGCGTTGAGGAGCAGGCAGGGGGGGAGCAGTACTTC.

The genes are TRBV5-1 and TRBJ2-7, with TRBD1 matching over 12 bases. V lost 4 bases and J lost 4; bases outside the gene matches: 6. Germline loops: CDR1 SGHRS, CDR2 YFSETQ. This CDR3 has 15 residues. CDR3 sequence: CASSKGTGGVYEQYF. The CDR3 DNA reads as TGCGCCAGCAGCAAAGGGACAGGGGGCGTTTACGAGCAGTACTTC.

The V call is TRBV9, the J call TRBJ2-7, with D maybe TRBD1 (6 bases). The CDR3 is 13 amino acids. V shed 4 bases and J shed 9 bases, with 17 bases lying between them. Germline CDR1 and CDR2: SGDLS and YYNGEE. The CDR3 region has the DNA TGTGCCAGCAGCCGACGGACAGATGGTGGGCAGTACTTC. It is translated as CASSRRTDGGQYF.

This chain joins TRBV6-6 and TRBJ2-1; 8 nucleotides line up with TRBD2. The V segment lost 2 bases and the J segment 9 bases; nucleotides outside the gene matches: 6. The CDR3 has 14 residues. The germline V gene has CDR1 MNHNY and CDR2 SVGAGI (reference sequence). CDR3 amino acids: CASSYLGLGGEQFF. The CDR3 nucleotides read TGTGCCAGCAGTTACCTGGGACTAGGGGGTGAGCAGTTCTTC.

The chain uses TRBV7-6 and TRBJ2-1; 11 nucleotides line up with TRBD2. Trimming at V came to 6 bases and at J to 5 bases, leaving 6 bases not matched to a gene. CDR3 length equals 15 residues. CDR1 is SGHVS, CDR2 FNYEAQ, per germline. CDR3 loop: CASSPLAGDDNEQFF. The CDR3 DNA reads as TGTGCCAGCAGTCCACTAGCGGGAGACGACAATGAGCAGTTCTTC.

V is TRBV18 and J is TRBJ1-5; TRBD1 matches 7 bases. This CDR3 has 15 residues. The V gene's germline CDR1 is KGHSH and CDR2 LQKENI. With V trimmed by 2 bases and J by 3 bases, 4 bases remained unmatched. The CDR3 bases are TGTGCCAGCTCACCATCGGGACAGCCCAATCAGCCCCAGCATTTT. Translated: CASSPSGQPNQPQHF.

About this clone: Other DNA sequences within the sample encode an identical CDR3. The rearrangement links TRBV10-3 to TRBJ1-1, with D perhaps TRBD1 (5 bases). Germline V lookup: CDR1 ENHRY, CDR2 SYGVKD. Trimming shortened V by 6 bases and J by 10 bases, and 12 bases separated the two germline ends. CDR3 length: 11 residues. The CDR3: CAIRGEGGAFF. The CDR3 bases are TGTGCCATCAGGGGGGAAGGTGGAGCTTTCTTT.

The genes are TRBV2 and TRBJ1-4, with D unresolved. V gave up 4 bases and J gave up 3 bases, with 9 bases separating them. CDR1 is SNHLY and CDR2 is FYNNEI in the germline V gene. The CDR3 loop spans 14 amino acids. CDR3 sequence reads: CASSGVTPNEKLFF. DNA of the CDR3: TGTGCCAGCAGTGGGGTTACGCCTAATGAAAAACTGTTTTTT.

The chain joins TRBV30 to TRBJ1-1; 10 nucleotides align to TRBD1. Germline V gene lookup returns CDR1 GTSNPN and CDR2 SVGIG (reference sequence). The CDR3 has 13 residues. V was clipped by 5 bases and J by 7 bases; unmatched bases: 7. The CDR3 is CAWRSGTGVEAFF. The CDR3 DNA reads as TGTGCCTGGCGATCCGGGACAGGGGTTGAAGCTTTCTTT.

This sequence joins TRBV7-3 and TRBJ2-1; 13 bases are shared with TRBD2. The CDR3 contains 15 residues. V shed 6 bases and J 10 bases; nucleotides not matched to a gene: 9. Germline values: CDR1 SGHTA, CDR2 FQGTGA. The DNA for the CDR3 is TGTGCCAGCAGGACCGGGACTAGCGGGAAAATAGAGCAGTTCTTC. It encodes CASRTGTSGKIEQFF.

This clone was detected a few times. V usage is TRBV2 and J usage is TRBJ1-1; D unclear. The V end was cut by 8 bases, the J end by 1 base, with 11 bases between. This CDR3 region has 13 residues. Per the germline V gene, CDR1 is SNHLY and CDR2 is FYNNEI. CDR3 amino acids: CASHLDWNTEAFF. CDR3 coding DNA: TGTGCCAGCCATCTGGACTGGAACACTGAAGCTTTCTTT.

The chain couples TRBV18 to TRBJ1-1; weak D call: TRBD1 (5 bases). Germline V gene data show CDR1 as KGHSH and CDR2 as LQKENI. The CDR3 has 13 amino acids. The germline V and J ends were trimmed by 3 bases and 4 bases, with 9 bases remaining between them. CDR3 protein: CASSPWRGTEAFF. The CDR3 bases are TGTGCCAGCTCACCGTGGAGGGGCACTGAAGCTTTCTTT.

V and J are TRBV14 and TRBJ1-1, with D tentatively TRBD1 (6 bases). This CDR3 spans 15 amino acids. V dropped 1 base and J dropped 5 bases, with 14 bases sitting between them. Germline lookup yields CDR1 SGHDN and CDR2 FVKESK. The CDR3 bases are TGTGCCAGCAGCCAAGCGGCAGGGGAGTATACTGAAGCTTTCTTT. This encodes CASSQAAGEYTEAFF.

This chain uses TRBV27 with TRBJ1-4, with D unclear. In germline, CDR1 is MNHEY, CDR2 SMNVEV (reference sequence). V lost 6 bases to trimming and J lost 4 bases, with 9 bases between them. This CDR3 has 13 amino acids. The CDR3 loop reads CASRSGNNEKLFF. For the CDR3, the DNA is TGTGCCAGCAGGAGCGGTAATAATGAAAAACTGTTTTTT.

The J gene is TRBJ1-1, the V gene TRBV19; TRBD1 is a possible D gene (5 bases). V gave up 4 bases and J gave up 2 bases, with 20 bases separating them. The V gene's germline CDR1 is LNHDA and CDR2 SQIVND (reference sequence). This CDR3 comprises 17 residues. CDR3: CASSTLSWGASNTEAFF. In nucleotides, the CDR3 is TGTGCCAGTAGTACCCTCAGTTGGGGCGCGAGTAACACTGAAGCTTTCTTT.

This clone was seen at least ten times. The chain carries TRBV10-2 and TRBJ2-1; no reliable D call. The CDR3 loop spans 12 amino acids. Germline V gene data show CDR1 as WSHSY and CDR2 as SAAADI. Trimming took 3 bases from V and 9 from J, leaving 9 bases between them. CDR3 DNA: TGCGCCAGCAGTGAAAGGGCTGGTGAGCAGTTCTTC. Translation gives CASSERAGEQFF.

In this sample, this clone turned up a few times. The V call is TRBV6-5, the J call TRBJ1-5; possible D gene TRBD1, 5 bases. Trimming took off 6 bases at V and 0 bases at J, with 12 bases between the two ends. This CDR3 is 15 amino acids long. Germline values: CDR1 MNHEY, CDR2 SVGAGI. The CDR3 loop is CASRGEAGSNQPQHF. The CDR3 region has the DNA TGTGCCAGCAGGGGGGAGGCGGGTAGCAATCAGCCCCAGCATTTT.

The genes are TRBV27 and TRBJ1-2, with 8 nucleotides matching TRBD1. The CDR3 spans 16 residues. The germline CDR1 and CDR2 sequences are MNHEY and SMNVEV (reference sequence). The V gene end was trimmed by 1 base and the J gene end by 0 bases; junction bases not matched to a gene: 4. The CDR3 DNA is TGTGCCAGCAGTTTATTCGGGACAGGACCTAACTATGGCTACACCTTC. The encoded protein is CASSLFGTGPNYGYTF.